This T cell receptor beta chain was captured in a study of blood T cell repertoires in COVID-19. Study details: Material from acute and convalescent COVID-19 was sourced from the United States, Italy and Spain.

CDR3 length equals 15 residues. V lost 9 bases to trimming and J lost 0 bases; unmatched junction nucleotides: 8. The germline V gene encodes CDR1 LNHNV and CDR2 YYDKDF (reference sequence). Original processing notes: Scientists estimated how many nucleated cells there were by amplifying reference gene primers. The assay was immunoSEQ multiplex PCR, and TCRdb's table has in-frame clones only and misses some. That table gives V, J and clone size, and the DNA gave D and trimming. The table lists 70,000 to 100,000 clones, roughly 78% of them singletons. The clonotype originates from a man in his fifties or sixties with active or convalescent COVID-19. The sample consisted of peripheral blood. The rearrangement uses TRBV15 and TRBJ2-4, with 7 bases aligning to TRBD1. The CDR3 reads CATRSGTVAKNIQYF. CDR3 nucleotides: TGTGCCACAAGGTCCGGGACAGTAGCCAAAAACATTCAGTACTTC.